This T cell receptor beta chain originates from a study of T cell repertoires in cytomegalovirus infection. Study background: Evidence of both CMV infection and a matching HLA type came from public TCR beta signatures. Study-level points and caveats: Totalled public TCR beta family frequency picked out people who carried CMV plus the relevant HLA. It was HLA-C-restricted CMV-specific TCR beta clonotypes that dominated the response ex vivo.

One entry per CDR3 protein, called by TCRdb with MiXCR from the reads. The repertoire holds 200,000 to 300,000 distinct CDR3 sequences, 8% to 9.5% seen once, with about 16% in the top ten. Of note for this clonotype: No antigen is known for it.

CDR3 size: 11 residues. The V segment lost 8 bases and the J segment 6 bases; nucleotides outside the gene matches: 1. Germline values: CDR1 LGHDT, CDR2 YNNKEL (reference sequence). The chain recombines TRBV3-1 with TRBJ2-7, with 10 positions matching TRBD2. The clonotype was recovered from a human donor in good health (CMV status not recorded). Some clones in this sample may be carry-over from other donors' samples. Sequences were obtained from PBMCs. CDR3 loop: CASQRGGEQYF. As DNA, the CDR3 is TGTGCCAGCCAGCGGGGGGGCGAGCAGTACTTC.